This TCR beta chain was sequenced for a study of blood T cell repertoires in COVID-19. Produced via immunoSEQ multiplex PCR; TCRdb's table is partial and in-frame only. The repertoire holds 200,000 to 300,000 clones, about 88% seen once, with 3.5% to 4.5% in the top ten. The CDR3 covers 13 residues. Germline CDR1 and CDR2: SGHVS and FNYEAQ. Trimming removed 1 base at V and 6 bases at J, with 4 bases between. The genes are TRBV7-6 and TRBJ1-6; D remains ambiguous. The TCR comes from a man between 60 and 75 years old who had recovered from COVID-19. Sequenced sample: peripheral blood. This CDR3 is CASSLGSNSPLHF. The CDR3 DNA follows: TGTGCCAGCAGCTTAGGCAGTAATTCACCCCTCCACTTT. The variable domain in full, with the rest retrieved from reference TRBV7-6 and TRBJ1-6, is GAGVSQSPRYKVTKRGQDVALRCDPISGHVSLYWYRQALGQGPEFLTYFNYEAQQDKSGLPNDRFSAERPEGSISTLTIQRTEQRDSAMYRCASSLGSNSPLHFGNGTRLTVT.